The present T cell receptor (beta chain) was sequenced within a study of T cells in Graves' hyperthyroidism and ophthalmopathy. The germline V and J ends were trimmed by 1 base and 2 bases, with 14 bases remaining between them. The CDR3 runs 15 residues. Germline CDR1 reads SQVTM; CDR2 reads ANQGSEA. Diagnosis relied on clinical symptoms, serum thyroxine and TRAb, thyroid ultrasound and orbital computed tomography. Authors of the study amplified TCR beta CDR3 regions from RNA transcripts. Carried out on the TCR CDR3, a first-round RT-PCR used the HTBI primer set. MiXCR, run by TCRdb on the multiplex PCR reads, gives a single entry per CDR3 protein. In the table there are roughly 710,000 distinct CDR3 sequences, roughly a third of which are singletons. This clonotype appeared many times. The target antigen is unknown. Findings and caveats of the study: Classification by a 13 V-J model distinguished ophthalmopathy from stable hyperthyroidism.

The rearrangement joins TRBV29-1 to TRBJ1-2, with a weak D call TRBD1 (6 bases). This clonotype originated in a woman in her thirties or forties with Graves' hyperthyroidism. The sequenced sample consisted of blood. CDR3 DNA: TGCAGCGTTGAAGGAGAAGGACAGAGAAACTATGGCTACACCTTC. It codes for CSVEGEGQRNYGYTF.